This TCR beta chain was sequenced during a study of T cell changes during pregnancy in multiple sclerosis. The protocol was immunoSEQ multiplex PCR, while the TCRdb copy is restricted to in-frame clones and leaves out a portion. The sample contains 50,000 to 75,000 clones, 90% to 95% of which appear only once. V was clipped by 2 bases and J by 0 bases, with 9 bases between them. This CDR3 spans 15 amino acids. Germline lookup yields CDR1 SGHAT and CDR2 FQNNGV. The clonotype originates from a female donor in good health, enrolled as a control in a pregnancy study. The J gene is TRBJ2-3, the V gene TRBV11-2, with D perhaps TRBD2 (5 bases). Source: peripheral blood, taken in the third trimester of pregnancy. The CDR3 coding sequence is TGTGCCAGCAGCTTAACAAGGACTAGCACAGATACGCAGTATTTT. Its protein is CASSLTRTSTDTQYF.